This TCR beta chain was sequenced for a study of shared clonotypes between healthy human individuals. V trimming: 6 bases; J trimming: 6 bases; junction bases outside the gene matches: 9. Germline V gene sequence: CDR1 SQVTM, CDR2 ANQGSEA. This CDR3 has 15 amino acids. Naive CD8 cells, CD45RO-negative and positively selected for CCR7, excluded terminally differentiated effector memory CD45RA+ cells. Clones were read by immunoSEQ multiplex PCR, and TCRdb kept only the in-frame ones, dropping some. The sample lists around 620,000 clones; roughly 95% were seen once. The J gene is TRBJ2-2, the V gene TRBV29-1; 11 nucleotides line up with TRBD2. The clonotype comes from a woman in her twenties or thirties in good health. The sequenced material came from naive CD8+ T cells sorted from blood. The CDR3 here is CSVISGLAESGELFF. CDR3 in DNA: TGCAGCGTAATTTCGGGACTAGCGGAGTCCGGGGAGCTGTTTTTT.